Below, 7 T cell receptor beta chains from the same sample are listed, as sequenced in a study of T cells in tuberculosis. Data came from immunoSEQ multiplex PCR; TCRdb stores just in-frame clones and leaves some out. The repertoire consists of 23,000 or so clones, with around 95% occurring once and the leading ten covering more than 7.5%. The specimen sequenced was PBMCs. The receptors here all came from a donor between 5 and 29 years old with latent tuberculosis or without tuberculosis infection.

The J gene is TRBJ1-1, the V gene TRBV10-3, with TRBD1 as a possible D gene (5 bases). Germline V gene lookup returns CDR1 ENHRY and CDR2 SYGVKD. This CDR3 spans 16 amino acids. V was cut by 4 bases and J by 4 bases, with 19 bases left in between. CDR3 DNA sequence: TGTGCCATCAGTGCCTCAGGGTGGCAGTGGGGCACTGAAGCTTTCTTT. Amino acids: CAISASGWQWGTEAFF.

The rearrangement uses TRBV20-1 and TRBJ2-1, with 7 bases lining up with TRBD2. CDR1 is DFQATT, CDR2 SNEGSKA, per germline (reference sequence). V lost 6 bases to trimming and J lost 10 bases; unmatched junction nucleotides: 6. CDR3 length equals 11 residues. The CDR3 here is CSAWGGQEQFF. CDR3 in DNA: TGCAGTGCCTGGGGGGGTCAAGAGCAGTTCTTC.

The chain uses TRBV2 and TRBJ2-1; TRBD2 aligns across 8 bases. From germline, CDR1 is SNHLY and CDR2 FYNNEI. Trimming took 3 bases from V and 6 from J; bases not matched to a gene: 13. The CDR3 length is 17 residues. Here the CDR3 DNA reads TGTGCCAGCAGTGAGAGGCGGTACGGGGGGGAAAGCAATGAGCAGTTCTTC. Translating gives CASSERRYGGESNEQFF.

The chain joins TRBV5-6 to TRBJ2-7; maybe TRBD2 (5 bases). Germline loops: CDR1 SGHDT, CDR2 YYEEEE. V was clipped by 4 bases and J by 3 bases, with 14 bases between them. The CDR3 length is 14 residues. This CDR3 is CASSEGKAHYEQYV. CDR3 sequence (DNA): TGTGCCAGCAGCGAGGGTAAAGCCCACTACGAGCAGTACGTC.

The chain is built from TRBV5-4 and TRBJ1-4; weak D call: TRBD1 (6 bases). Germline CDR1 reads SGHNT; CDR2 reads YYREEE (reference sequence). V was pared by 4 bases and J by 4 bases, with 14 bases between. This CDR3 comprises 15 residues. The CDR3 bases are TGTGCCAGCAGCGCCGGGACAAAGAATAATGAAAAACTGTTTTTT. Amino acid sequence: CASSAGTKNNEKLFF.

The chain couples TRBV5-1 to TRBJ2-1; 12 nucleotides align to TRBD1. Germline V gene sequence: CDR1 SGHRS, CDR2 YFSETQ. There are 16 residues in the CDR3. With 1 base clipped from V and 9 bases from J, the junction kept 8 bases outside the gene matches. CDR3 loop: CASSLRIGTGGFEQFF. The CDR3 coding sequence is TGCGCCAGCAGCTTGAGAATCGGGACAGGGGGCTTTGAGCAGTTCTTC.

CDR3 loop: CASSSGMAFDTQYF. The CDR3 coding sequence is TGTGCCAGTAGTTCAGGGATGGCTTTTGATACGCAGTATTTT. The rearrangement links TRBV19 to TRBJ2-3; a possible D gene is TRBD1 (5 bases). The CDR3 consists of 14 residues. The V gene lost 5 bases and the J gene lost 6 bases, with 15 bases spanning the gap. Germline lookup yields CDR1 LNHDA and CDR2 SQIVND (reference sequence).